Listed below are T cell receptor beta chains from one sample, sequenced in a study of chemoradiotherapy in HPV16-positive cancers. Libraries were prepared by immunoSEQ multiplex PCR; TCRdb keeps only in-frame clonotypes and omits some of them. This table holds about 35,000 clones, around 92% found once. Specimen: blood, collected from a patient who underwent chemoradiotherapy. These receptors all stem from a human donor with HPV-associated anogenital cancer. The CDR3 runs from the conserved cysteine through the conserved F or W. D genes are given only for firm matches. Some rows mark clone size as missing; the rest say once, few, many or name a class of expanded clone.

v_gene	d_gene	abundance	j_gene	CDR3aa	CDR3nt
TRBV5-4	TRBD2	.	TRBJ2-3	CASTDRGADTQYF	TGTGCCAGCACGGATCGGGGGGCAGATACGCAGTATTTT
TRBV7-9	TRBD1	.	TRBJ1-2	CASSLDRTGYNGYTF	TGTGCCAGCAGCTTAGACCGGACAGGGTATAACGGCTACACCTTC
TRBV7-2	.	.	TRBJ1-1	CASSQDTHTEAFF	TGTGCCAGCAGCCAGGACACACACACTGAAGCTTTCTTT
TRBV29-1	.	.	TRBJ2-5	CSVDGQLQETQYF	TGCAGCGTAGACGGACAGCTCCAAGAGACCCAGTACTTC
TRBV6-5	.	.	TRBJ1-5	CASSPRGGTQPQHF	TGTGCCAGCAGTCCGAGGGGGGGTACACAGCCCCAGCATTTT
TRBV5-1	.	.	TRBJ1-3	CASSAGYSGNTIYF	TGCGCCAGCAGCGCCGGTTACTCTGGAAACACCATATATTTT
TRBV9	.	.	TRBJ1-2	CASSPFVEGFEGYTF	TGTGCCAGCAGCCCCTTTGTCGAGGGATTTGAAGGCTACACCTTC
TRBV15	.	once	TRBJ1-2	CATSRDGQPSYGYTF	TGTGCCACCAGCAGAGATGGACAGCCGAGCTATGGCTACACCTTC
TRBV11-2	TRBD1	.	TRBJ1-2	CASSRQGTYGYTF	TGTGCCAGCAGCAGACAGGGGACCTATGGCTACACCTTC
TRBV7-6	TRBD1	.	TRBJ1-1	CASSLAPTGVRDTEAFF	TGTGCCAGCAGCTTAGCCCCTACAGGGGTGAGAGACACTGAAGCTTTCTTT
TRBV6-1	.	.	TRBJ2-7	CASSVAVVYEQYF	TGTGCCAGCAGTGTGGCAGTGGTGTACGAGCAGTACTTC
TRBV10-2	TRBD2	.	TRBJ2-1	CASRGTSGGKSGEQFF	TGCGCCAGCAGGGGGACTAGCGGGGGGAAGTCCGGTGAGCAGTTCTTC
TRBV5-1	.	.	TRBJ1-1	CASSFSRVPAEAFF	TGCGCCAGCAGCTTTTCCAGGGTTCCGGCTGAAGCTTTCTTT
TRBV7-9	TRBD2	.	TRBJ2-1	CASTGGNEQFF	TGTGCCAGTACGGGGGGCAATGAGCAGTTCTTC
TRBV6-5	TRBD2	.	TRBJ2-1	CASSYIAAGGYNEQFF	TGTGCCAGCAGTTACATCGCGGCGGGGGGTTACAATGAGCAGTTCTTC
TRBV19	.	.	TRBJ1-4	CASGDSANEKLFF	TGTGCCAGCGGAGATTCCGCAAATGAAAAACTGTTTTTT
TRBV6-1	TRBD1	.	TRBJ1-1	CASSFRTGNTEAFF	TGTGCCAGCAGTTTCCGGACAGGGAACACTGAAGCTTTCTTT
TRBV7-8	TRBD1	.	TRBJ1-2	CASSPTPTGVDGYTF	TGTGCCAGCAGCCCCACCCCAACAGGGGTAGATGGCTACACCTTC
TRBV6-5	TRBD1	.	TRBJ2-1	CASISGTGVHNEQFF	TGTGCCAGCATTTCCGGGACAGGGGTCCACAATGAGCAGTTCTTC
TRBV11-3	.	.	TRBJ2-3	CASSLGQGTDTQYF	TGTGCCAGCAGCTTAGGACAGGGCACAGATACGCAGTATTTT
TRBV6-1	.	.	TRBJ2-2	CASKYSLNTGELFF	TGTGCCAGCAAGTACAGCTTAAACACCGGGGAGCTGTTTTTT
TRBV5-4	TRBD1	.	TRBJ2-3	CASSPGQGRGNTQYF	TGTGCCAGCAGCCCGGGACAGGGCAGGGGAAATACGCAGTATTTT
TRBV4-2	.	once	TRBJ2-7	CASSQDLLYEQYF	TGTGCCAGCAGCCAAGATCTCCTCTACGAGCAGTACTTC
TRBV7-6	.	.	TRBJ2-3	CASSLGARLARVNTQYF	TGTGCCAGCAGCTTAGGGGCTCGGCTAGCGAGGGTGAATACGCAGTATTTT
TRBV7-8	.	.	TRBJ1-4	CASSEAGHANEKLFF	TGTGCCAGCAGCGAGGCAGGGCACGCTAATGAAAAACTGTTTTTT
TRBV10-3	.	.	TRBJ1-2	CAISEIPGVYGYTF	TGTGCCATCAGTGAGATCCCAGGGGTCTATGGCTACACCTTC
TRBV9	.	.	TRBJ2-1	CASSVDETPVGAEQFF	TGTGCCAGCAGCGTAGACGAGACACCCGTAGGAGCCGAGCAGTTCTTC
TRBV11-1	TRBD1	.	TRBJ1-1	CASSLDGTGSLNTEAFF	TGTGCCAGCAGCTTAGACGGGACAGGATCCTTGAACACTGAAGCTTTCTTT
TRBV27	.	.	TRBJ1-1	CASDHWAANTEAFF	TGTGCCAGCGACCATTGGGCGGCGAACACTGAAGCTTTCTTT
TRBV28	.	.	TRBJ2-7	CAVYRAGRLSYEQYF	TGTGCCGTTTATCGGGCGGGCCGGCTCTCCTACGAGCAGTACTTC
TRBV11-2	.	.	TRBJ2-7	CASSLGRERDEQYF	TGTGCCAGCAGCCTTGGGAGAGAACGTGACGAGCAGTACTTC
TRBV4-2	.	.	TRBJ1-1	CASSHPTGGRFTEAFF	TGTGCCAGCAGCCACCCCACGGGGGGCCGTTTCACTGAAGCTTTCTTT
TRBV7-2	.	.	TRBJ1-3	CASGTDSGNTIYF	TGTGCCAGCGGGACGGATTCTGGAAACACCATATATTTT
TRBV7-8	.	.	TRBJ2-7	CASSPATGTSPREQYF	TGTGCCAGCAGCCCAGCTACCGGGACAAGCCCCCGGGAGCAGTACTTC
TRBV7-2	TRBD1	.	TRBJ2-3	CASSVAGTGSSATDTQYF	TGTGCCAGCAGCGTGGCCGGGACAGGGTCATCCGCCACAGATACGCAGTATTTT
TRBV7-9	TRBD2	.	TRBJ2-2	CASSPRTSGVTGELFF	TGTGCCAGCAGCCCCAGGACTAGCGGGGTGACCGGGGAGCTGTTTTTT
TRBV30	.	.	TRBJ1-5	CAWSGQVYRQPQHF	TGTGCCTGGAGTGGTCAGGTATATCGTCAGCCCCAGCATTTT